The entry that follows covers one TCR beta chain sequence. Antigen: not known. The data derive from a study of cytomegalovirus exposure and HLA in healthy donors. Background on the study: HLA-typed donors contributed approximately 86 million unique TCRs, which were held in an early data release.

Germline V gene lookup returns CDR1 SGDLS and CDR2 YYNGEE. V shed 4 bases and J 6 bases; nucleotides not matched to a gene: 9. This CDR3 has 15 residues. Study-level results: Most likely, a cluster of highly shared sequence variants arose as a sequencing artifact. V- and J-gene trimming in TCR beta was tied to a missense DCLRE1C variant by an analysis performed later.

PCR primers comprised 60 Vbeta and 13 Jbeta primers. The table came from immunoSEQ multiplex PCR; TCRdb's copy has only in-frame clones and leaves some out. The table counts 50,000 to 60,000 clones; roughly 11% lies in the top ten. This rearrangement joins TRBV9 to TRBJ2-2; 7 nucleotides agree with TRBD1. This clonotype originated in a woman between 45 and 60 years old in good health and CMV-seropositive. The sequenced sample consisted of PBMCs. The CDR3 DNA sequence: TGTGCCAGCAGCCCCGTGACAGGGACGGCCGGGGAGCTGTTTTTT. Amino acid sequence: CASSPVTGTAGELFF.